A single sample is the source of the 9 T cell receptor beta chains below, sequenced in a study of cytomegalovirus exposure and HLA in healthy donors. Primers included in the PCR were 60 Vbeta and 13 Jbeta primers. This table comes from immunoSEQ multiplex PCR, and its TCRdb copy is limited to in-frame clones, with some not included. The sample has 150,000 to 250,000 clones; 60% to 85% are singletons. The sample taken for sequencing was PBMCs. The receptors were sampled from a girl aged 5-17 years in good health and CMV-seropositive.

This clone was seen a handful of times. The gene calls are TRBV7-9 and TRBJ2-5; 7 bases map to TRBD2. The CDR3 has 16 residues. Germline V lookup: CDR1 SEHNR, CDR2 FQNEAQ (reference sequence). After removal of 0 bases from V and 1 base from J, the junction contained 5 bases not matched to a gene. CDR3 coding DNA: TGTGCCAGCAGCTTAGCCCCCGGGACTACCCAAGAGACCCAGTACTTC. Protein: CASSLAPGTTQETQYF.

J is TRBJ2-7 and V is TRBV29-1; a possible D gene is TRBD1 (6 bases). The germline V gene encodes CDR1 SQVTM and CDR2 ANQGSEA. CDR3 length equals 12 residues. The germline V and J ends were trimmed by 7 bases and 4 bases, with 14 bases remaining between them. CDR3 sequence (DNA): TGCAGCGGGACTTTGGGGGCGTACGAGCAGTACTTC. Its translation: CSGTLGAYEQYF.

The chain links TRBV10-3 to TRBJ2-2, with 11 positions matching TRBD2. Germline V gene data show CDR1 as ENHRY and CDR2 as SYGVKD. The J segment lost 0 bases and the V segment lost 0 bases, leaving 6 bases of the junction unmatched. The CDR3 is made up of 19 amino acids. CDR3 DNA sequence: TGTGCCATCAGTGAGTCGAGCCTAGCGGGGGGCTCGAACACCGGGGAGCTGTTTTTT. It encodes CAISESSLAGGSNTGELFF.

DNA for the CDR3: TGCGCCAGCAGCCAGGGACAGTTAAATGAAAAACTGTTTTTT. As protein: CASSQGQLNEKLFF. This sequence joins TRBV4-3 and TRBJ1-4, with 7 bases lining up with TRBD1. This CDR3 has 14 amino acids. Germline CDR1 is LGHNA and CDR2 is YSLEER. Germline trimming cut 3 bases from V and 5 bases from J; bases unmatched to any gene: 3.

This rearrangement joins TRBV5-1 to TRBJ1-1; the D gene is possibly TRBD1 (6 bases). The CDR3 loop spans 15 amino acids. Trimming took 5 bases from V and 1 from J, leaving 15 bases between them. Germline V gives CDR1 SGHRS, CDR2 YFSETQ. Here the CDR3 reads CASSRRGGANTEAFF. The CDR3 DNA follows: TGCGCCAGCAGTCGCCGTGGGGGGGCGAACACTGAAGCTTTCTTT.

The chain has TRBV18 and TRBJ2-4; D uncertain. The CDR3 spans 14 residues. Trimming took 3 bases from V and 7 from J, leaving 13 bases between them. In germline, CDR1 is KGHSH, CDR2 LQKENI. CDR3 amino acids: CASSPAGDVNIQYF. CDR3 DNA sequence: TGTGCCAGCTCACCGGCAGGTGATGTGAACATTCAGTACTTC.

This chain connects TRBV5-6 to TRBJ2-3; tentatively, D is TRBD2 (7 bases). The germline CDR1 and CDR2 sequences are SGHDT and YYEEEE. The V end lost 0 bases, the J end lost 0 bases, and 14 bases lay between the germline ends. The CDR3 spans 17 residues. In DNA, the CDR3 is TGTGCCAGCAGCTTGGAGAGGTCGGGGGGCAGCACAGATACGCAGTATTTT. Translation: CASSLERSGGSTDTQYF.

This clone has only a few counts. The V and J genes are TRBV7-8 and TRBJ1-5, with 7 bases that match TRBD1. The CDR3 is made up of 16 amino acids. J lost 7 bases, V lost 0 bases, and 9 bases had no gene match. Germline CDR1 reads SGHVS; CDR2 reads FQNEAQ. Here the CDR3 DNA reads TGTGCCAGCAGCTTAGCGCGGGTACAGGGGACGCAGCCCCAGCATTTT. Translation gives CASSLARVQGTQPQHF. The full variable domain, rest sourced from reference TRBV7-8 and TRBJ1-5, is GAGVSQSPRYKVAKRGQDVALRCDPISGHVSLFWYQQALGQGPEFLTYFQNEAQLDKSGLPSDRFFAERPEGSVSTLKIQRTQQEDSAVYLCASSLARVQGTQPQHFGDGTRLSIL.

The chain carries TRBV2 and TRBJ1-1, with D tentatively TRBD1 (5 bases). The germline V gene has CDR1 SNHLY and CDR2 FYNNEI. The CDR3 sequence is 14 residues long. The V gene lost 6 bases and the J gene lost 1 base, with 12 bases spanning the gap. The CDR3 reads CASRLTDWNTEAFF. The CDR3 DNA reads TGTGCCAGCAGACTGACAGATTGGAACACTGAAGCTTTCTTT.